This entry describes one TCR beta chain. Its antigen is not identified. Germline V gene sequence: CDR1 SGHTA, CDR2 FQGNSA. Between the trimmed V and J ends, which lost 1 base and 4 bases, there was a span of 8 bases. The CDR3 length is 14 residues. The entry originates in a study of graft-versus-host responses after intestinal transplantation. Study-wide context: Every recipient underwent anti-thymocyte globulin induction, then tacrolimus and steroids for around three years. Study conclusions and caveats: In patients with graft-donor T cell macrochimerism, allograft graft-versus-host to host-versus-graft clonal ratios were high.

The table came from immunoSEQ multiplex PCR; TCRdb's copy has only in-frame clones and leaves some out. The sample holds about 86,000 clones; 80% to 85% are singletons and the top ten take about 15%. This TCR was sampled from a human donor who received an intestinal transplant. The sample here was unstimulated CD8+ T cells sorted from spleen or lymph node cells, taken before intestinal transplant. This sequence joins TRBV7-2 and TRBJ2-1; D perhaps matches TRBD2 (5 bases). CDR3 bases: TGTGCCAGCAGCTTAGGGACTGCTTACAATGAGCAGTTCTTC. The encoded protein is CASSLGTAYNEQFF. The whole variable domain, filled in from reference TRBV7-2 and TRBJ2-1, reads GAGVSQSPSNKVTEKGKDVELRCDPISGHTALYWYRQSLGQGLEFLIYFQGNSAPDKSGLPSDRFSAERTGGSVSTLTIQRTQQEDSAVYLCASSLGTAYNEQFFGPGTRLTVL.